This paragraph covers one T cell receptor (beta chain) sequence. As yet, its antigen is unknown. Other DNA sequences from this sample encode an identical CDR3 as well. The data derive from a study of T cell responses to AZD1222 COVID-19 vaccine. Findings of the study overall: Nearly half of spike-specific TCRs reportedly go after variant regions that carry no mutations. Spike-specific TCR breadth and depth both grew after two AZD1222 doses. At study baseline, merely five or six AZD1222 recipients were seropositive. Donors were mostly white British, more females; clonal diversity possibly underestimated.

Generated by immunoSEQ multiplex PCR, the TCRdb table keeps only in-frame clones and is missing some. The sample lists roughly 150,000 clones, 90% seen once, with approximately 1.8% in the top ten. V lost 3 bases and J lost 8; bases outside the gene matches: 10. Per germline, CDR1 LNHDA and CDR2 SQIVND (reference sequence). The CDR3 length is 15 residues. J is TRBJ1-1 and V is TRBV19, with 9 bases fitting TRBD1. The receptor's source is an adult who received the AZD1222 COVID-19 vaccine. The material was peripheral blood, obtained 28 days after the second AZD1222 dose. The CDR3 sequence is CASSMGQGISAEAFF. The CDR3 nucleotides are TGTGCCAGTAGTATGGGACAGGGTATCTCGGCGGAAGCTTTCTTT.